This paragraph covers one T cell receptor beta chain sequence. Its antigen is currently not known. No qualities accompany the bases; no much larger clone lies one base away. This entry is derived from a study of CD8 T cells in Susac syndrome (dated by TCRdb to the late 2010s). Broadly, across the study: Whether CD8+ T cell activation and differentiation in Susac syndrome was antigen driven was tested using repertoire sequencing. Clonality of the CD8+ T cell repertoire was compared between about a dozen healthy donors, about 14 Susac syndrome patients and 15 or so multiple sclerosis patients.

RNA was extracted using the RNeasy kit, and about 0.45 to 1 microgram was reverse transcribed with random hexamers. TCR beta CDR3 regions were amplified with the immunoSEQ multiplex PCR assay covering 54 Vbeta and 13 Jbeta segments. PCR amplification bias was corrected using a synthetic template baseline for primer optimization and computational correction. Under the source paper's analysis protocol: Only productive sequences were kept, with reads annotated to V, D and J genes according to IMGT and analyzed in immunoSEQ Analyzer. To calculate clonality, Shannon entropy was normalized by log2 of the number of productive unique sequences and then subtracted from one. For each patient and control, public and private clones were evaluated within the 100 most prevalent clones. A clone was defined as Susac-specific if it was absent from the healthy and MS cohorts, from 1052 published viral clones and from other ImmuneACCESS disease sequences. TCRdb reran the public reads through fastp at Q25 and MiXCR, keeping productive beta chains. Rows are combined by CDR3 protein, so each entry shows the most common genes and DNA. The V and J calls come from TCRdb's annotation, not from the publication. The sample table contains roughly 110,000 distinct CDR3 sequences; only one count was recorded for under 95% of them. Clones ranked in the top ten supply approximately 0.11% of the sample.

Peripheral blood CD8+ and CD4+ T cells from healthy donors, Susac syndrome patients and multiple sclerosis patients were profiled by high-throughput TCR beta sequencing. Healthy donors were included as age- and sex-matched controls. Bulk CD8+ and CD4+ T cells were purified magnetically by negative isolation, whereas CD8+ TEMRA cells were enriched by FACS. Blood was drawn into EDTA tubes, processed within 24 hours, and PBMCs were isolated by density gradient centrifugation. PBMCs intended for TCR sequencing were cryopreserved in liquid nitrogen and were subsequently thawed in a 37 degrees C water bath. A purity of at least 90% was achieved for sorted or isolated CD4+, CD8+ and CD8+ TEMRA cells. Beyond this particular receptor, the publication reports: The number of individuals in the TCR sequencing and HLA analysis was acknowledged as relatively small.

The material sequenced was CD8+ T cells from PBMCs. This clonotype originated in a human donor in good health.

The CDR3 protein: CSVNTEAFF. The nucleotide sequence is given as TGCAGCGTGAACACTGAAGCTTTCTTT. The rearrangement joined TRBV29-1 to TRBJ1-1; the D gene cannot be resolved reliably. V gives up 6 bases and J gives up 1 base, and the segment between their germline ends measures 0 bases. For CDR1 and CDR2, the germline V gene lists SQVTM and ANQGSEA. Taken from cysteine to phenylalanine, the CDR3 has 9 residues. Just the 27-base CDR3 DNA is kept, in frame starting at base 1. When the CDR3 is completed using the reference TRBV29-1 and TRBJ1-1 genes on either side, the full variable domain is SAVISQKPSRDICQRGTSLTIQCQVDSQVTMMFWYRQQPGQSLTLIATANQGSEATYESGFVIDKFPISRPNLTFSTLTVSNMSPEDSSIYLCSVNTEAFFGQGTRLTVV.